Shown below are 29 T cell receptor beta chains from a single sample sequenced in a study of cytomegalovirus exposure and HLA in healthy donors. Produced via immunoSEQ multiplex PCR; TCRdb's table is partial and in-frame only. This repertoire shows around 200,000 clones, around 81% found once; its top ten account for about 3%. The sample was PBMCs. The receptors were gathered from a woman aged 18 to 35 in good health and CMV-seropositive.

The V gene is TRBV5-1, the J gene TRBJ1-3; D unclear. Germline V gene data show CDR1 as SGHRS and CDR2 as YFSETQ. The CDR3 extends over 14 amino acids. The germline V and J ends were trimmed by 1 base and 3 bases, with 8 bases remaining between them. The CDR3 protein is CASSLWPGGNTIYF. In DNA form, the CDR3 reads TGCGCCAGCAGCTTGTGGCCAGGTGGAAACACCATATATTTT. Filled out from reference TRBV5-1 and TRBJ1-3, the complete variable domain reads KAGVTQTPRYLIKTRGQQVTLSCSPISGHRSVSWYQQTPGQGLQFLFEYFSETQRNKGNFPGRFSGRQFSNSRSEMNVSTLELGDSALYLCASSLWPGGNTIYFGEGSWLTVV.

The V gene is TRBV5-1, the J gene TRBJ2-3, with D unclear. Deletions cut 1 base from V and 6 bases from J, with 6 bases between. There are 12 residues in the CDR3. Germline assignment: CDR1 SGHRS and CDR2 YFSETQ. This chain's CDR3 is CASSLFLDTQYF. The CDR3 nucleotides are TGCGCCAGCAGCTTGTTCTTGGATACGCAGTATTTT.

In its sample, this clone was seen a few times. This rearrangement joins TRBV4-1 to TRBJ2-7, with D unresolved. This CDR3 comprises 14 residues. The germline CDR1 and CDR2 sequences are MGHRA and YSYEKL. Deletions cut 3 bases from V and 3 bases from J, with 12 bases between. This chain's CDR3 is CASSQGDTNYEQYF. The CDR3 DNA follows: TGCGCCAGCAGCCAGGGCGACACAAACTACGAGCAGTACTTC.

The genes are TRBV5-5 and TRBJ2-7; D unclear. Germline CDR1 and CDR2: SGHKS and YYEKEE (reference sequence). The CDR3 covers 12 residues. V gave up 0 bases and J gave up 7 bases, with 8 bases separating them. The CDR3 is CASSLGPEEQYF. The CDR3 nucleotides read TGTGCCAGCAGCTTGGGGCCAGAAGAGCAGTACTTC.

The V and J genes are TRBV19 and TRBJ2-7; 7 nucleotides line up with TRBD1. Germline V gives CDR1 LNHDA, CDR2 SQIVND (reference sequence). With V trimmed by 5 bases and J by 3 bases, 7 bases remained unmatched. The CDR3 is 14 residues long. The CDR3 region is CASSGRDRHYEQYF. The CDR3 DNA reads TGTGCCAGTAGTGGCCGGGACAGACACTACGAGCAGTACTTC.

V is TRBV7-2 and J is TRBJ1-5; 8 positions agree with TRBD1. The germline V gene encodes CDR1 SGHTA and CDR2 FQGNSA. This CDR3 region has 16 residues. The trim removed 1 base at V and 7 bases at J, leaving 9 bases unmatched. CDR3 sequence: CASSLGPGQGPQPQHF. CDR3 DNA: TGTGCCAGCAGCTTAGGTCCTGGACAGGGCCCCCAGCCCCAGCATTTT.

The CDR3 is CASSLQGNVNPGELFF. The CDR3 DNA is TGTGCCAGCAGCCTACAGGGAAACGTAAATCCCGGGGAGCTGTTTTTT. The rearrangement joins TRBV5-6 to TRBJ2-2; D is perhaps TRBD1 (6 bases). V was pared by 4 bases and J by 6 bases, with 19 bases between. The length of the CDR3 is 16 residues. From germline, CDR1 is SGHDT and CDR2 YYEEEE.

The chain couples TRBV5-1 to TRBJ2-3; the match to TRBD1 covers 7 bases. The CDR3 has 12 amino acids. J gave up 6 bases and V 7 bases, and 5 bases lay outside the gene matches. CDR1 SGHRS and CDR2 YFSETQ come from the germline V gene. CDR3 coding DNA: TGCGCCAGCTACCGCAGGGGGGATACGCAGTATTTT. It translates to CASYRRGDTQYF.

J is TRBJ2-7 and V is TRBV6-6; 8 bases match TRBD1. The V and J ends lost 6 bases and 4 bases, in that order; junction bases with no gene match: 5. This CDR3 is built from 13 residues. The germline gives CDR1 MNHNY, CDR2 SVGAGI (reference sequence). The CDR3 sequence: CASSRTGSYEQYF. In nucleotides, the CDR3 is TGTGCCAGCAGCAGGACAGGGTCGTACGAGCAGTACTTC.

CDR3 nucleotide sequence: TGTGCCAGCAGCTCGCAGCAGACTTCTAACTATGGCTACACCTTC. As protein: CASSSQQTSNYGYTF. This sequence joins TRBV7-9 and TRBJ1-2; D unresolved. CDR1 and CDR2 (germline): SEHNR, FQNEAQ (reference sequence). CDR3 size: 15 residues. V lost 4 bases and J 0 bases, leaving 12 bases between the germline ends.

The chain links TRBV18 to TRBJ1-3; no definite D call. The CDR3 is 15 amino acids. Germline V gene sequence: CDR1 KGHSH, CDR2 LQKENI. With 3 bases removed from V and 0 bases from J, the gap between germline ends came to 9 bases. CDR3 loop: CASSPVGASGNTIYF. CDR3 nucleotide sequence: TGTGCCAGCTCACCTGTGGGCGCCTCTGGAAACACCATATATTTT. Supplemented by reference TRBV18 and TRBJ1-3, the full variable domain reads NAGVMQNPRHLVRRRGQEARLRCSPMKGHSHVYWYRQLPEEGLKFMVYLQKENIIDESGMPKERFSAEFPKEGPSILRIQQVVRGDSAAYFCASSPVGASGNTIYFGEGSWLTVV.

V gene TRBV6-1 combines with J gene TRBJ2-1; tentatively, D is TRBD1 (5 bases). The CDR3 spans 13 residues. Germline V CDR1 and CDR2: MNHNS, SASEGT. V was shortened by 8 bases and J by 4 bases, with 12 bases between the two germline ends. CDR3 DNA sequence: TGTGCCAGCTGGACGAAGGGGTACAATGAGCAGTTCTTC. Its protein product is CASWTKGYNEQFF.

This chain uses TRBV6-1 with TRBJ1-1, with TRBD1 matching 8 bases. The junction had 4 bases not matched to a gene; V was cut back by 1 base and J by 6 bases. Germline CDR1 and CDR2: MNHNS and SASEGT. This CDR3 is built from 14 residues. The CDR3 DNA is TGTGCCAGCAGTGAAGGGACAGGGTATCCTGAAGCTTTCTTT. It encodes CASSEGTGYPEAFF.

The rearrangement links TRBV4-1 to TRBJ2-3, with 10 bases matching TRBD2. Trimming at V came to 0 bases and at J to 2 bases, leaving 5 bases not matched to a gene. This CDR3 contains 17 residues. Germline loops: CDR1 MGHRA, CDR2 YSYEKL. The CDR3 DNA follows: TGCGCCAGCAGCCAAGATCGCCTAGCGGGAGCCACAGATACGCAGTATTTT. It encodes CASSQDRLAGATDTQYF.

The chain couples TRBV9 to TRBJ2-3, with D hard to call. CDR1 and CDR2 from the germline V gene are SGDLS and YYNGEE. V dropped 4 bases and J dropped 2 bases, with 2 bases sitting between them. This CDR3 is built from 11 residues. CDR3 residues: CASSYTDTQYF. The DNA for the CDR3 is TGTGCCAGCAGCTACACAGATACGCAGTATTTT.

The chain is built from TRBV5-1 and TRBJ1-5, with D uncertain. The CDR3 sequence is 15 residues long. The germline CDR1 and CDR2 sequences are SGHRS and YFSETQ. V lost 0 bases and J lost 1, with 8 bases in between. This CDR3 is CASSLDGQSNQPQHF. For the CDR3, the DNA is TGCGCCAGCAGCTTGGATGGGCAAAGCAATCAGCCCCAGCATTTT.

This rearrangement joins TRBV7-8 to TRBJ2-7, with D possibly being TRBD2 (5 bases). V lost 7 bases and J 5 bases, leaving 21 bases between the germline ends. The germline CDR1 and CDR2 sequences are SGHVS and FQNEAQ. There are 15 residues in the CDR3. The CDR3 nucleotides read TGTGCCAGCACACTAACGGAGAGGGAAGGTGACGAGCAGTACTTC. Protein sequence: CASTLTEREGDEQYF.

CDR3 bases: TGTGCCAGCAGCTTGGGTCGGGGGGGCGCCACAGATACGCAGTATTTT. Translation gives CASSLGRGGATDTQYF. The V call is TRBV11-1, the J call TRBJ2-3, with 8 bases lining up with TRBD2. V was clipped by 3 bases and J by 2 bases; unmatched bases: 7. Germline V CDR1 and CDR2: SGHAT, FQDESV (reference sequence). CDR3 size: 16 residues.

This clone has a handful of counts. The genes are TRBV5-1 and TRBJ2-5; 7 positions agree with TRBD1. CDR1 is SGHRS, CDR2 YFSETQ, per germline. CDR3 length equals 14 residues. The trim removed 5 bases at V and 4 bases at J, leaving 8 bases unmatched. CDR3 nucleotide sequence: TGCGCCAGCAGTCGCACAGGGGTAGGAGAGACCCAGTACTTC. Its translation: CASSRTGVGETQYF. Using reference TRBV5-1 and TRBJ2-5 for the parts outside the CDR3, the full variable domain is KAGVTQTPRYLIKTRGQQVTLSCSPISGHRSVSWYQQTPGQGLQFLFEYFSETQRNKGNFPGRFSGRQFSNSRSEMNVSTLELGDSALYLCASSRTGVGETQYFGPGTRLLVL.

This clone was counted a few times. The chain combines TRBV27 with TRBJ1-1, with 9 bases identical to TRBD1. The CDR3 extends over 13 amino acids. CDR1 and CDR2 from the germline V gene are MNHEY and SMNVEV (reference sequence). The ends lost 5 bases at V and 7 bases at J; junction bases unmatched: 5. The CDR3: CASSRSGQGEAFF. CDR3 in DNA: TGTGCCAGCAGTAGATCGGGACAGGGTGAAGCTTTCTTT.

In its sample, this clone was seen many times. V gene TRBV6-4 combines with J gene TRBJ1-1; 7 positions agree with TRBD1. V lost 10 bases to trimming and J lost 4 bases; unmatched junction nucleotides: 6. The CDR3 extends over 12 amino acids. Germline V gene sequence: CDR1 MRHNA, CDR2 SNTAGT. CDR3: CAIRQGGTEAFF. Written as DNA, the CDR3 is TGTGCCATTAGACAGGGTGGCACTGAAGCTTTCTTT.

The chain is built from TRBV5-6 and TRBJ2-1; 10 bases align to TRBD1. V dropped 4 bases and J dropped 1; count of bases not matched to a gene: 8. Per germline, CDR1 SGHDT and CDR2 YYEEEE. The CDR3 has 17 amino acids. The CDR3 sequence is CASSPRKGQGSYNEQFF. CDR3 in DNA: TGTGCCAGCAGCCCGAGAAAGGGACAGGGGTCCTACAATGAGCAGTTCTTC.

The chain carries TRBV9 and TRBJ2-7, with TRBD2 identical over 9 bases. Germline V gene lookup returns CDR1 SGDLS and CDR2 YYNGEE. J gave up 6 bases and V 4 bases, and 8 bases lay outside the gene matches. CDR3 length equals 14 residues. Here the CDR3 reads CASSPRTSEGEQYF. DNA of the CDR3: TGTGCCAGCAGCCCCCGGACTAGCGAAGGCGAGCAGTACTTC.

This rearrangement joins TRBV5-1 to TRBJ2-1, with a tentative D call TRBD2 (7 bases). Trimming removed 0 bases from V and 4 bases from J, with 14 bases in between. Per germline, CDR1 SGHRS and CDR2 YFSETQ. The CDR3 extends over 16 amino acids. The CDR3 here is CASSLGGGGPYNEQFF. Written as DNA, the CDR3 is TGCGCCAGCAGCTTGGGAGGCGGGGGCCCTTACAATGAGCAGTTCTTC.

CDR3 DNA: TGTGCCACCAGCACAAGACCCTACGCGGATGAGCAGTTCTTC. Translating it yields CATSTRPYADEQFF. The rearrangement uses TRBV15 and TRBJ2-1; unclear D gene. This CDR3 is 14 amino acids long. Germline assignment: CDR1 LNHNV and CDR2 YYDKDF (reference sequence). Deletions cut 4 bases from V and 8 bases from J, with 15 bases between. Full variable domain (missing parts from reference TRBV15 and TRBJ2-1): DAMVIQNPRYQVTQFGKPVTLSCSQTLNHNVMYWYQQKSSQAPKLLFHYYDKDFNNEADTPDNFQSRRPNTSFCFLDIRSPGLGDTAMYLCATSTRPYADEQFFGPGTRLTVL.

This clone was detected only once. The chain has TRBV19 and TRBJ2-5; D unresolved. The CDR3 runs 11 residues. Trimming shortened V by 5 bases and J by 5 bases, and 6 bases separated the two germline ends. CDR1 and CDR2 (germline): LNHDA, SQIVND (reference sequence). CDR3 protein: CASSHAETQYF. The CDR3 DNA sequence: TGTGCCAGTAGTCACGCGGAGACCCAGTACTTC.

The chain employs TRBV6-5 and TRBJ1-1; D may be TRBD1 (5 bases). V was trimmed by 3 bases and J by 5 bases, leaving 16 bases between them. The CDR3 spans 15 residues. CDR1 is MNHEY and CDR2 is SVGAGI in the germline V gene. This CDR3 reads CASSYAGAGTTEAFF. DNA of the CDR3: TGTGCCAGCAGTTATGCTGGGGCGGGGACGACTGAAGCTTTCTTT.

The chain employs TRBV2 and TRBJ2-1, with D tentatively TRBD2 (6 bases). The V end lost 6 bases, the J end lost 4 bases, and 16 bases lay between the germline ends. The CDR3 sequence is 15 residues long. The germline gives CDR1 SNHLY, CDR2 FYNNEI. The chain's CDR3 is CASRAGGADYNEQFF. In DNA, the CDR3 is TGTGCCAGCAGGGCCGGGGGAGCGGATTACAATGAGCAGTTCTTC.

CDR3 loop: CASSPSGVKGTDTQYF. The CDR3 DNA sequence: TGTGCCAGCAGCCCATCAGGGGTAAAGGGCACAGATACGCAGTATTTT. The chain joins TRBV7-6 to TRBJ2-3; perhaps TRBD1 as D (6 bases). Germline CDR1 is SGHVS and CDR2 is FNYEAQ. The CDR3 has 16 residues. V was cut by 5 bases and J by 1 base, with 16 bases left in between. The full variable domain, rest sourced from reference TRBV7-6 and TRBJ2-3, is GAGVSQSPRYKVTKRGQDVALRCDPISGHVSLYWYRQALGQGPEFLTYFNYEAQQDKSGLPNDRFSAERPEGSISTLTIQRTEQRDSAMYRCASSPSGVKGTDTQYFGPGTRLTVL.